The clone carrying this T cell receptor (beta chain) has more than one count but fewer than ten. Produced via immunoSEQ multiplex PCR; TCRdb's table is partial and in-frame only. This table holds 90,000 to 95,000 clones, roughly 88% found once. This entry comes from a study of T cells in localized non-small cell lung cancer. This CDR3 contains 14 residues. CDR1 is MDHEN, CDR2 SYDVKM, per germline. Trimming stripped 7 bases from V and 7 bases from J, with 19 bases between. The receptor comes from a woman aged 35-75 years with stage II squamous cell lung carcinoma. The chain combines TRBV28 with TRBJ1-2, with a tentative D call TRBD1 (6 bases). The sample here was PBMCs, taken before any cancer treatment. The chain's CDR3 is CASTLVGAKFGYTF. CDR3 nucleotide sequence: TGTGCCAGCACCCTCGTGGGGGCGAAGTTTGGCTACACCTTC.